This entry is about one TCR beta chain. Its antigen remains unknown. Trimming stripped 0 bases from V and 5 bases from J, with 14 bases between. The length of the CDR3 is 15 residues. Germline V gene sequence: CDR1 SGDLS, CDR2 YYNGEE. These data come from a study of T cell responses to AZD1222 COVID-19 vaccine. Study overall: Both about-4-week and about-12-week second-dose recipients were combined.

Notes on the study in general: Donors skewed white British and female; clonal diversity was possibly underestimated. Dominant CD4 TCR responses targeted spike regions 160-218 and 743-854. Spike-specific TCR breadth and depth went up after people got two AZD1222 doses.

Assay used: immunoSEQ multiplex PCR; TCRdb lists only in-frame clones, some missing. This table has fewer than 300,000 clones, 85% to 95% appearing once. The sequence was collected from an adult in good health. This rearrangement joins TRBV9 to TRBJ1-1; no reliable D call. Sequences were derived from peripheral blood, sampled on day 0 of AZD1222 vaccination. CDR3 coding DNA: TGTGCCAGCAGCGTAGCCCCGTCGAGTCATACTGAAGCTTTCTTT. This sequence encodes CASSVAPSSHTEAFF.